Listed below are T cell receptor beta chains from one sample, sequenced in a study of Graves' ophthalmopathy and Graves' hyperthyroidism. TCRdb reanalysed the multiplex PCR reads using MiXCR and keeps one entry per CDR3 protein. The data hold over a million distinct CDR3 sequences, with about two fifths observed a single time. The sample consisted of peripheral blood or thyroid tissue (not recorded which). All receptors derive from an adult man with Graves' hyperthyroidism. Both conserved end residues are part of each CDR3. D genes are given only for firm matches. Rows give clone size only sometimes, using once, few, many, or a class for an expanded clone.

cdr3_nt | cdr3_aa | j_call | d_call | clone_size | v_call
TGCAGCGTCTTGCGAACAGGGGAGTACGAGCAGTACTTC | CSVLRTGEYEQYF | TRBJ2-7 | TRBD1 | . | TRBV29-1
TGTGCCAGCAGCGGGTCAACAACAGGGGCTTCCTACGAGCAGTACTTC | CASSGSTTGASYEQYF | TRBJ2-7 | TRBD1 | . | TRBV9
TGTGCCAGCAGCATAGTCCAGGGCTTGGAAGCTTTCTTT | CASSIVQGLEAFF | TRBJ1-1 | . | many | TRBV7-2
TGTGCCAGCAGAGAAAACAGCGGAAACACCATATATTTT | CASRENSGNTIYF | TRBJ1-3 | . | . | TRBV6-5
TGTGCCAGCAGAACAGGGGGCCGTACTGAAGCTTTCTTT | CASRTGGRTEAFF | TRBJ1-1 | TRBD1 | many | TRBV7-8
TGCGCCAGCAGCTGGGGCGTAGATCAGCCCCAGCATTTT | CASSWGVDQPQHF | TRBJ1-5 | . | many | TRBV5-1
TGTGCCAGCAGCCACTGGACAGATTTTAGCAATCAGCCCCAGCATTTT | CASSHWTDFSNQPQHF | TRBJ1-5 | . | few | TRBV7-8
TGCGCCAGCAGCCAACTTGGGGCGGGAGGGCCGTTAGAAGAGCAGTACTTC | CASSQLGAGGPLEEQYF | TRBJ2-7 | TRBD2 | . | TRBV4-1
TGCGCCAGCAGCCAAGATATCTGGGACTCCTACGAGCAGTACTTC | CASSQDIWDSYEQYF | TRBJ2-7 | . | few | TRBV4-1
TGTGCCAGCGGATCCTATAATTCACCCCTCCACTTT | CASGSYNSPLHF | TRBJ1-6 | . | . | TRBV3-1
TGCAGTGCTGCCAAAGGGGTGAGCAATCAGCCCCAGCATTTT | CSAAKGVSNQPQHF | TRBJ1-5 | . | many | TRBV20-1
TGTGCCAGCAGCCAAGTGTCAGACAATCAGCCCCAGCATTTT | CASSQVSDNQPQHF | TRBJ1-5 | . | many | TRBV14
TGTGCCAGCAGGCGGACCGAGGCCCCCTACGAGCAGTACTTC | CASRRTEAPYEQYF | TRBJ2-7 | . | . | TRBV25-1
TGTGCCAGCAGTTACTCGGGACAGGGCGAGCAGTACTTC | CASSYSGQGEQYF | TRBJ2-7 | TRBD1 | . | TRBV6-5
TGTGCCACCAGGGCCTCGAACACCGGGGAGCTGTTTTTT | CATRASNTGELFF | TRBJ2-2 | . | many | TRBV19
TGTGCCATCAGTGGACAGGGGCAGTACTTC | CAISGQGQYF | TRBJ2-7 | TRBD1 | once | TRBV10-3
TGTGCCAGCAGTCAAACCCGGGACGTAGATGGCTACACCTTC | CASSQTRDVDGYTF | TRBJ1-2 | . | many | TRBV12-3/TRBV12-4
TGTGCCAGCAGAAAGGGGGCAGGGTGGAAGACCCAGTACTTC | CASRKGAGWKTQYF | TRBJ2-5 | TRBD1 | few | TRBV7-2
TGCGCCAGCAGTGAGGGCCAGGGGGGGATCTATGGCTACACCTTC | CASSEGQGGIYGYTF | TRBJ1-2 | TRBD1 | . | TRBV10-2
TGCAGCGATACAGGGGACTATGGCTACACCTTC | CSDTGDYGYTF | TRBJ1-2 | TRBD1 | few | TRBV29-1
TGCAGTGCTAGATGGCTAGCGGAGGAGACCCAGTACTTC | CSARWLAEETQYF | TRBJ2-5 | TRBD2 | many | TRBV20-1
TGTGCCAGCAGTTCCCTTCCGGGACAGGGGGTCGTGAACACTGAAGCTTTCTTT | CASSSLPGQGVVNTEAFF | TRBJ1-1 | TRBD1 | few | TRBV2
TGTGCCAGCAGCTTAGCCCAACCGGGACAATTTAGGCAGTACTTC | CASSLAQPGQFRQYF | TRBJ2-7 | . | many | TRBV7-2
TGTGCCAGCAGCTTAAATAGGGCGGACTATGGCTACACCTTC | CASSLNRADYGYTF | TRBJ1-2 | . | many | TRBV7-8
TGCAGCGTCGCCGACAGGGGGAGCACCGGGGAGCTGTTTTTT | CSVADRGSTGELFF | TRBJ2-2 | TRBD1 | many | TRBV29-1
TGTGCCAGCAGCGTCCTTAGCTCTGGGGCCAACGTCCTGACTTTC | CASSVLSSGANVLTF | TRBJ2-6 | . | few | TRBV5-4
TGTGCCAGCAGTTCAGGGAGCCCTGAAGCTTTCTTT | CASSSGSPEAFF | TRBJ1-1 | . | few | TRBV7-2
TGTGCCAGCAGACCAGGGCCCACCGGGGAGCTGTTTTTT | CASRPGPTGELFF | TRBJ2-2 | . | . | TRBV2
TGTGCCAGCAGCCACCAAGGGGCAGGCGAAACTTTT | CASSHQGAGETF | TRBJ1-4 | . | many | TRBV7-9